This passage covers 32 T cell receptor beta chains from one sample sequenced in a study of control samples from healthy donors and cancer patients. Sequencing was performed with immunoSEQ multiplex PCR; in TCRdb, only in-frame clones are kept and a portion is missing. The data hold 200,000 or so clones, with 85% to 95% observed a single time. Sequencing was done on a sample of blood. Source of these receptors: a man aged 45 to 65 in good health.

V usage is TRBV7-7 and J usage is TRBJ2-3; 8 positions match TRBD2. With 5 bases clipped from V and 4 bases from J, the junction kept 5 bases outside the gene matches. CDR1 and CDR2 from the germline V gene are SSHAT and FNYEAQ (reference sequence). This CDR3 contains 14 residues. The CDR3 DNA reads as TGTGCCAGCAGCCTGGGACTAGGAGCAGATACGCAGTATTTT. Protein: CASSLGLGADTQYF.

The gene calls are TRBV16 and TRBJ1-1, with 10 bases matching TRBD1. There are 15 residues in the CDR3. The germline V gene encodes CDR1 KGHSY and CDR2 FQNENV. Unmatched junction bases numbered 4, after V lost 2 bases and J lost 4 bases. The CDR3 sequence is CASSQPDRGPTEAFF. DNA for the CDR3: TGTGCCAGCAGCCAACCCGACAGGGGGCCCACTGAAGCTTTCTTT.

The rearrangement joins TRBV19 to TRBJ1-5; D is perhaps TRBD1 (5 bases). V gave up 10 bases and J gave up 7 bases, with 17 bases separating them. CDR3 length equals 13 residues. Per germline, CDR1 LNHDA and CDR2 SQIVND (reference sequence). In nucleotides, the CDR3 is TGTGCCACCGGGCGGGGGTACCAACAGCCCCAGCATTTT. This translates into CATGRGYQQPQHF.

This clone showed up just once. The chain has TRBV29-1 and TRBJ2-2; 10 positions match TRBD2. With V trimmed by 7 bases and J by 3 bases, 2 bases remained unmatched. This CDR3 spans 13 amino acids. Germline-derived CDR1 and CDR2 are SQVTM and ANQGSEA. The CDR3 bases are TGCAGCGCGAGCGGGGGGGACACCGGGGAGCTGTTTTTT. Protein product: CSASGGDTGELFF.

The chain recombines TRBV5-5 with TRBJ2-2; D is ambiguous. V gave up 4 bases and J gave up 7 bases, with 5 bases separating them. Germline CDR1 is SGHKS and CDR2 is YYEKEE (reference sequence). The CDR3 is made up of 11 amino acids. CDR3 in DNA: TGTGCCAGCAGCAGTAGCGGGGAGCTGTTTTTT. It codes for CASSSSGELFF. The whole variable domain, filled in from reference TRBV5-5 and TRBJ2-2, reads DAGVTQSPTHLIKTRGQQVTLRCSPISGHKSVSWYQQVLGQGPQFIFQYYEKEERGRGNFPDRFSARQFPNYSSELNVNALLLGDSALYLCASSSSGELFFGEGSRLTVL.

The V call is TRBV6-6, the J call TRBJ2-7, with a tentative D call TRBD2 (7 bases). V lost 6 bases and J lost 7, with 22 bases in between. Germline V gives CDR1 MNHNY, CDR2 SVGAGI (reference sequence). This CDR3 has 15 residues. The CDR3 sequence: CASSHSLGGAGEQYF. CDR3 DNA: TGTGCCAGCAGCCACAGTCTGGGGGGGGCGGGAGAGCAGTACTTC.

V and J are TRBV27 and TRBJ1-6; possibly TRBD1 for D (5 bases). V was pared by 5 bases and J by 11 bases, with 13 bases between. CDR1 MNHEY and CDR2 SMNVEV come from the germline V gene (reference sequence). The CDR3 has 13 residues. Here the CDR3 DNA reads TGTGCCAGCAGTCGTGCGCAGGGAACACCCCTCCACTTT. Amino acids: CASSRAQGTPLHF.

The chain has TRBV19 and TRBJ2-4, with 8 bases that match TRBD1. The V segment lost 3 bases and the J segment 7 bases; nucleotides outside the gene matches: 2. CDR3 length: 13 residues. CDR1 is LNHDA and CDR2 is SQIVND in the germline V gene (reference sequence). The DNA of the CDR3 is TGTGCCAGTAGTATGCAGGGGGCGAACATTCAGTACTTC. Translating gives CASSMQGANIQYF.

The chain couples TRBV3-1 (or the pseudogene TRBV3-2) to TRBJ2-3; 8 nucleotides agree with TRBD2. V shed 11 bases, J shed 4 bases, and the junction held 14 bases outside the gene matches. Germline V CDR1 and CDR2: LGHDT, YNNKEL (reference sequence). The CDR3 spans 15 residues. CDR3 bases: TGTGCCCCCAACTTGTCGGGGGGGCCGCCAGATACGCAGTATTTT. It codes for CAPNLSGGPPDTQYF.

The rearrangement joins TRBV10-1 to TRBJ2-3; D is unresolved. The CDR3 spans 14 residues. The V end lost 4 bases, the J end lost 2 bases, and 10 bases lay between the germline ends. Germline CDR1 is WNHNN and CDR2 is SYGVQD (reference sequence). Written as DNA, the CDR3 is TGCGCCAGCAGTGGAAGCAGCCCCACAGATACGCAGTATTTT. The encoded protein is CASSGSSPTDTQYF.

The J gene is TRBJ2-7, the V gene TRBV24-1, with 8 bases fitting TRBD1. V lost 6 bases, J lost 3 bases, and 9 bases stayed unmatched. Germline loops: CDR1 KGHDR, CDR2 SFDVKD. This CDR3 region has 15 residues. The CDR3 coding sequence is TGTGCCACCAGTAATCCCACAGGGGGAGGCTACGAGCAGTACTTC. Translation gives CATSNPTGGGYEQYF.

Comment on this clone: Mismatch with germline at one junction end may stem from a read error. The V and J genes are TRBV3-1 (or the pseudogene TRBV3-2) and TRBJ1-1; D not certain. The CDR3 is 13 residues long. The germline V gene encodes CDR1 LGHDT and CDR2 YNNKEL (reference sequence). The CDR3 sequence is CASSQVGQTEAFF. CDR3 nucleotides: TGTGCCAGCAGCCAAGTGGGTCAGACTGAGGCTTTCTTT.

The V and J genes are TRBV6-6 and TRBJ1-1; no clear D gene. Germline assignment: CDR1 MNHNY and CDR2 SVGAGI (reference sequence). This CDR3 region has 16 residues. V was cut by 0 bases and J by 1 base, with 12 bases left in between. The CDR3 nucleotides read TGTGCCAGCAGTTACTCCCCTCGGGAGGGGAACACTGAAGCTTTCTTT. Translating it yields CASSYSPREGNTEAFF.

J is TRBJ1-2 and V is TRBV28; no clear D. The CDR3 is 13 amino acids. Germline values: CDR1 MDHEN, CDR2 SYDVKM. Trimming pared 3 bases from V and 4 bases from J, leaving 9 bases between. The CDR3 region is CASSFPPTYGYTF. The DNA for the CDR3 is TGTGCCAGCAGTTTTCCCCCGACCTATGGCTACACCTTC.

The CDR3 sequence: CASSQGKTQYF. In nucleotides, the CDR3 is TGTGCCAGCAGCCAAGGAAAGACCCAGTACTTC. This rearrangement joins TRBV3-1 (or the pseudogene TRBV3-2) to TRBJ2-5; D remains unclear. Germline CDR1 reads LGHDT; CDR2 reads YNNKEL (reference sequence). This CDR3 has 11 residues. Trimming removed 1 base at V and 6 bases at J, with 3 bases between.

The V and J genes are TRBV11-2 and TRBJ1-6; tentatively, D is TRBD1 (6 bases). Germline V gene sequence: CDR1 SGHAT, CDR2 FQNNGV. V was trimmed by 5 bases and J by 0 bases, leaving 8 bases between them. This CDR3 has 15 residues. The CDR3 bases are TGTGCCAGCAGCACGGACAGCTCCTATAATTCACCCCTCCACTTT. It translates to CASSTDSSYNSPLHF.

The V and J genes are TRBV6-5 and TRBJ2-7; no reliable D call. The germline gives CDR1 MNHEY, CDR2 SVGAGI. V was pared by 6 bases and J by 4 bases, with 10 bases between. CDR3 length equals 12 residues. The CDR3 sequence: CASSRDKYEQYF. CDR3 bases: TGTGCCAGCAGCCGCGACAAATACGAGCAGTACTTC.

The chain is built from TRBV5-1 and TRBJ1-3; D is possibly TRBD1 (6 bases). CDR1 is SGHRS and CDR2 is YFSETQ in the germline V gene. This CDR3 has 14 amino acids. V was trimmed by 1 base and J by 4 bases, leaving 9 bases between them. This CDR3 is CASSLTGSGNTIYF. The CDR3 DNA reads TGCGCCAGCAGCTTGACAGGGTCCGGAAACACCATATATTTT.

The J gene is TRBJ1-1, the V gene TRBV7-3, with a weak D call TRBD1 (6 bases). V was cut by 1 base and J by 1 base, with 10 bases left in between. This CDR3 spans 15 amino acids. Germline CDR1 SGHTA, CDR2 FQGTGA. This chain's CDR3 is CASSLIGGQNTEAFF. DNA of the CDR3: TGTGCCAGCAGCTTAATCGGGGGGCAGAACACTGAAGCTTTCTTT.

This chain joins TRBV5-6 and TRBJ1-1; tentatively, D is TRBD1 (6 bases). Trimming shortened V by 4 bases and J by 3 bases, and 13 bases separated the two germline ends. CDR1 and CDR2 from the germline V gene are SGHDT and YYEEEE. This CDR3 comprises 14 residues. The CDR3 region has the DNA TGTGCCAGCAGCCTCGGACAGCTATACACTGAAGCTTTCTTT. Amino acid sequence: CASSLGQLYTEAFF.

The chain uses TRBV19 and TRBJ2-2; D is tentatively TRBD1 or TRBD2 (5 bases each). Deletions cut 6 bases from V and 0 bases from J, with 23 bases between. Germline values: CDR1 LNHDA, CDR2 SQIVND (reference sequence). The CDR3 runs 19 residues. CDR3 nucleotide sequence: TGTGCCAGTAGCGGCGCCATCCTCGCGTGGGGGTCGAACACCGGGGAGCTGTTTTTT. Translating gives CASSGAILAWGSNTGELFF.

Only one count was recorded for this clone. The chain uses TRBV19 and TRBJ2-7, with 9 bases aligning to TRBD1. This CDR3 has 13 residues. Losses at the gene ends were 8 bases for V and 5 bases for J; bases not matched to a gene: 7. Germline V lookup: CDR1 LNHDA, CDR2 SQIVND (reference sequence). The CDR3, as DNA: TGTGCCAGTGCCCGGACAGGGGACCACGAGCAGTACGTC. It encodes CASARTGDHEQYV.

J is TRBJ1-5 and V is TRBV2, with 7 bases lining up with TRBD1. The ends lost 7 bases at V and 4 bases at J; junction bases unmatched: 4. Looked up from germline, CDR1 is SNHLY and CDR2 is FYNNEI. CDR3 size: 13 residues. CDR3 loop: CASTYRGNQPQHF. The CDR3 coding sequence is TGTGCCAGCACCTACAGGGGAAATCAGCCCCAGCATTTT. Together with reference TRBV2 and TRBJ1-5, the CDR3 gives the full variable domain: EPEVTQTPSHQVTQMGQEVILRCVPISNHLYFYWYRQILGQKVEFLVSFYNNEISEKSEIFDDQFSVERPDGSNFTLKIRSTKLEDSAMYFCASTYRGNQPQHFGDGTRLSIL.

CDR3 nucleotide sequence: TGTGCCAGCAGTGAAGACAGGGGGAGTGAAAAACTGTTTTTT. This translates into CASSEDRGSEKLFF. The chain carries TRBV2 and TRBJ1-4, with 8 nucleotides matching TRBD1. V gave up 1 base and J gave up 7 bases; unmatched junction bases: 2. This CDR3 spans 14 amino acids. CDR1 and CDR2 (germline): SNHLY, FYNNEI.

V is TRBV6-2 or TRBV6-3 and J is TRBJ1-6; possible D gene TRBD1, 5 bases. Germline values: CDR1 MNHEY, CDR2 SVGEGT. The CDR3 length is 17 residues. V was shortened by 2 bases and J by 6 bases, with 17 bases between the two germline ends. The CDR3 is CASSYVPAGLSNSPLHF. For the CDR3, the DNA is TGTGCCAGCAGTTACGTTCCAGCAGGGCTGAGTAATTCACCCCTCCACTTT.

The CDR3 is CASTDRVNTEAFF. In DNA form, the CDR3 reads TGTGCCAGCACGGACAGGGTGAACACTGAAGCTTTCTTT. The chain recombines TRBV2 with TRBJ1-1; 8 bases line up with TRBD1. The V gene's germline CDR1 is SNHLY and CDR2 FYNNEI. Trimming at V came to 7 bases and at J to 0 bases, leaving 1 base not matched to a gene. The CDR3 sequence is 13 residues long. The full variable domain, in which reference TRBV2 and TRBJ1-1 provide the parts outside the CDR3, is EPEVTQTPSHQVTQMGQEVILRCVPISNHLYFYWYRQILGQKVEFLVSFYNNEISEKSEIFDDQFSVERPDGSNFTLKIRSTKLEDSAMYFCASTDRVNTEAFFGQGTRLTVV.

V is TRBV18 and J is TRBJ2-1; D gene uncertain. The CDR3 contains 15 residues. Trimming removed 1 base from V and 0 bases from J, with 7 bases in between. Per the germline V gene, CDR1 is KGHSH and CDR2 is LQKENI. For the CDR3, the DNA is TGTGCCAGCTCACCACTTTCGGGCTCCTACAATGAGCAGTTCTTC. Amino acids: CASSPLSGSYNEQFF.

This chain connects TRBV2 to TRBJ1-2; TRBD1 aligns across 7 bases. This CDR3 has 14 amino acids. Germline CDR1 and CDR2: SNHLY and FYNNEI. J lost 1 base, V lost 7 bases, and 6 bases had no gene match. CDR3 DNA sequence: TGTGCCAGCAACGTAGGGGGCAATAACTATGGCTACACCTTC. Translation gives CASNVGGNNYGYTF.

V usage is TRBV30 and J usage is TRBJ1-6; D is ambiguous. V dropped 4 bases and J dropped 7 bases, with 17 bases sitting between them. CDR1 and CDR2 (germline): GTSNPN, SVGIG (reference sequence). CDR3 length: 15 residues. CDR3 protein: CAWIVRGTQNSPLHF. The CDR3 DNA reads TGTGCCTGGATAGTCCGGGGAACCCAGAATTCACCCCTCCACTTT.

Only one count was recorded for this clone. This rearrangement joins TRBV12-3 or TRBV12-4 to TRBJ2-5; D is ambiguous. The CDR3 is 11 residues long. Trimming removed 6 bases from V and 3 bases from J, with 5 bases in between. The CDR3 region has the DNA TGTGCCAGCAGCCGCAAAGAGACCCAGTACTTC. Encoded protein: CASSRKETQYF.

V is TRBV4-3 and J is TRBJ1-5; maybe TRBD1 (5 bases). V lost 4 bases to trimming and J lost 2 bases, with 12 bases between them. Germline V gene sequence: CDR1 LGHNA, CDR2 YSLEER. The CDR3 loop spans 15 amino acids. The CDR3 loop is CASSPEGRGNQPQHF. CDR3 DNA sequence: TGCGCCAGCAGCCCCGAGGGGAGGGGCAATCAGCCCCAGCATTTT.

The gene calls are TRBV5-5 and TRBJ2-2; TRBD1 might be the D (6 bases). This CDR3 is built from 14 residues. The germline gives CDR1 SGHKS, CDR2 YYEKEE (reference sequence). V was shortened by 7 bases and J by 1 base, with 11 bases between the two germline ends. CDR3 loop: CASGGQMNTGELFF. For the CDR3, the DNA is TGTGCCAGCGGAGGACAGATGAACACCGGGGAGCTGTTTTTT. Drawing the rest from reference TRBV5-5 and TRBJ2-2, the complete variable domain is DAGVTQSPTHLIKTRGQQVTLRCSPISGHKSVSWYQQVLGQGPQFIFQYYEKEERGRGNFPDRFSARQFPNYSSELNVNALLLGDSALYLCASGGQMNTGELFFGEGSRLTVL.